This is a list of T cell receptor beta chains from one sample in a study of shared clonotypes between healthy human individuals. Sequencing was performed with immunoSEQ multiplex PCR; in TCRdb, only in-frame clones are kept and a portion is missing. The sample records over 2 million clones, just under 95% being singletons. Source material: naive CD8+ T cells sorted from blood. The source is a young man in good health. Both conserved end residues are part of each CDR3. The order of the fields is clone size, D gene, CDR3 length, J gene, V gene, CDR3 DNA, CDR3 protein. The D gene is left open where the match is weak. Clone size is given for some rows only: seen once, a few or many times, or a class if the clone is expanded.

once | NA | 14 | TRBJ2-7 | TRBV4-1 | TGCGCCAGCAGCCAAGTTCACAGAGACTACGAGCAGTACTTC | CASSQVHRDYEQYF
NA | TRBD2 | 15 | TRBJ2-1 | TRBV28 | TGTGCCAGCAGTTTGGGGACTAGCTTCTACAATGAGCAGTTCTTC | CASSLGTSFYNEQFF
NA | NA | 12 | TRBJ1-1 | TRBV14 | TGTGCCAGCAGCCCCTGGACAGATGAAGCTTTCTTT | CASSPWTDEAFF
NA | TRBD2 | 17 | TRBJ2-2 | TRBV18 | TGTGCCAGCTCACCACCTTGGACTAGCGGGAACACCGGGGAGCTGTTTTTT | CASSPPWTSGNTGELFF
NA | NA | 14 | TRBJ1-1 | TRBV28 | TGTGCCAGCAGTTTTGAGCTGCTGAACACTGAAGCTTTCTTT | CASSFELLNTEAFF
NA | TRBD2 | 18 | TRBJ2-7 | TRBV4-3 | TGCGCCAGCAGCCAAGATTGGGAGGGCGCGGGAGGGCCAGGCGAGCAGTACTTC | CASSQDWEGAGGPGEQYF
once | TRBD2 | 16 | TRBJ2-7 | TRBV4-3 | TGCGCCAGCAGCCAAGATCTAGCGGGAGGGTCGGACGAGCAGTACTTC | CASSQDLAGGSDEQYF
NA | NA | 14 | TRBJ2-5 | TRBV28 | TGTGCCAGCAGTTTAAGACAGCCGGAAGAGACCCAGTACTTC | CASSLRQPEETQYF
NA | NA | 14 | TRBJ1-1 | TRBV19 | TGTGCCAGTAGTACTTACGGGGGAAACACTGAAGCTTTCTTT | CASSTYGGNTEAFF
NA | NA | 15 | TRBJ2-7 | TRBV11-2 | TGTGCCAGCAGCTTAGATTGGCAGGTCTCCTACGAGCAGTACTTC | CASSLDWQVSYEQYF
NA | NA | 16 | TRBJ2-5 | TRBV6-1 | TGTGCCAGCAGTGAAAGAAACCGGGACTACCAAGAGACCCAGTACTTC | CASSERNRDYQETQYF
NA | TRBD1 | 14 | TRBJ2-5 | TRBV9 | TGTGCCAGCAGCGTTTCAGGGGGCGTAGAGACCCAGTACTTC | CASSVSGGVETQYF
NA | NA | 13 | TRBJ2-7 | TRBV28 | TGTGCCAGCAGTTTCGGCACGACCTACGAGCAGTACTTC | CASSFGTTYEQYF
NA | NA | 17 | TRBJ1-3 | TRBV5-1 | TGCGCCAGCAGCTTGGACGCAGGGTTAAACTCTGGAAACACCATATATTTT | CASSLDAGLNSGNTIYF